What follows is one T cell receptor beta chain and its context. This entry belongs to a study of blood T cell repertoires in COVID-19. The data were produced by immunoSEQ multiplex PCR, yet TCRdb's version contains in-frame clones alone and is incomplete. The table records 200,000 to 250,000 clones, roughly nine tenths of them present only once. The receptor's source is a man between 18 and 29 years old with active or convalescent COVID-19. Sequencing input: peripheral blood.

In nucleotides, the CDR3 is TGTGCCAGTAGTATAAGGGACAGGAACTATGGCTACACCTTC. It is translated as CASSIRDRNYGYTF. This chain joins TRBV19 and TRBJ1-2, with 8 bases aligning to TRBD1. Germline CDR1 is LNHDA and CDR2 is SQIVND (reference sequence). The V and J ends lost 2 bases and 2 bases, in that order; junction bases with no gene match: 1. This CDR3 comprises 14 residues.